This TCR beta chain was recorded in a study of cytomegalovirus exposure and HLA in healthy donors. General study results and limits: The authors listed about 170 TCR beta chains as cytomegalovirus-associated. A later analysis, which compared TCR beta chains of equal frequency, found the HLA-associated ones more clonally expanded.

With 60 Vbeta and 13 Jbeta primers, the PCR was carried out. Measured with immunoSEQ multiplex PCR; TCRdb has only the in-frame clones, and not every one. In the table there are around 230,000 clones, around 80% of which are singletons. This clone appeared once. Its antigen is as yet unknown. Donors consisted of healthy bone marrow donors. Source material: PBMCs. This receptor was obtained from a boy between 10 and 17 years old in good health and CMV-seronegative.

The CDR3 reads CASSFTQGTEAFF. As DNA, the CDR3 is TGCGCCAGCAGCTTCACTCAGGGAACTGAAGCTTTCTTT. The V call is TRBV5-1, the J call TRBJ1-1; tentative D call: TRBD1 (5 bases). V lost 2 bases, J lost 5 bases, and 10 bases lay in between. This CDR3 region has 13 residues. Germline CDR1 and CDR2: SGHRS and YFSETQ.